What follows are 5 T cell receptor beta chains derived from one specimen sequenced in a study of CD8+ T cells in alopecia areata. Treatment denoted: oral pan-JAK inhibitor, 5-10 mg twice daily. After isolation, RNA underwent reverse transcription to generate cDNA as the sequencing template. Clones were read by immunoSEQ multiplex PCR, and TCRdb kept only the in-frame ones, dropping some. The sample holds 70,000 or so clones, over 25% seen once. The sample in question was CD8+ T cells sorted from blood, obtained at week 4, from a patient treated with tofacitinib. The receptors come from a human donor with alopecia areata.

The chain employs TRBV29-1 and TRBJ2-1, with 8 positions matching TRBD2. In germline, CDR1 is SQVTM, CDR2 ANQGSEA. Losses at the gene ends were 7 bases for V and 3 bases for J; bases not matched to a gene: 8. This CDR3 has 14 amino acids. The DNA for the CDR3 is TGCAGCGCCGAGGGGCTAGCGGGCTACAATGAGCAGTTCTTC. Its protein is CSAEGLAGYNEQFF.

This clone was seen only a few times. The genes are TRBV29-1 and TRBJ2-7; D possibly matches TRBD1 or TRBD2 (6 bases each). Germline V lookup: CDR1 SQVTM, CDR2 ANQGSEA. The CDR3 is 12 residues long. Trimming pared 6 bases from V and 3 bases from J, leaving 12 bases between. In DNA form, the CDR3 reads TGCAGCGTCGCGGGACACCGCTACGAGCAGTACTTC. Encoded protein: CSVAGHRYEQYF.

This clone came up a few times. The V call is TRBV29-1, the J call TRBJ2-5; a possible D gene is TRBD1 (5 bases). Germline CDR1 reads SQVTM; CDR2 reads ANQGSEA. This CDR3 spans 14 amino acids. The V gene lost 0 bases and the J gene lost 5 bases, with 13 bases spanning the gap. The CDR3 here is CSVEDQRGWETQYF. DNA of the CDR3: TGCAGCGTTGAAGATCAAAGGGGCTGGGAGACCCAGTACTTC.

The CDR3 sequence: CASSLTQNYNEQFF. The CDR3 DNA reads as TGTGCCAGCAGCTTAACACAGAATTACAATGAGCAGTTCTTC. The chain couples TRBV7-3 to TRBJ2-1; D gene uncertain. Per germline, CDR1 SGHTA and CDR2 FQGTGA. The CDR3 has 14 amino acids. Trimming removed 0 bases at V and 4 bases at J, with 7 bases between.

The chain has TRBV29-1 and TRBJ2-1, with 11 bases aligning to TRBD2. This CDR3 spans 15 amino acids. The ends lost 6 bases at V and 7 bases at J; junction bases unmatched: 11. CDR1 SQVTM and CDR2 ANQGSEA come from the germline V gene. CDR3 nucleotide sequence: TGCAGCGTAGACGAGCTAGCGGGAGGTTATAATGAGCAGTTCTTC. Amino acid sequence: CSVDELAGGYNEQFF.